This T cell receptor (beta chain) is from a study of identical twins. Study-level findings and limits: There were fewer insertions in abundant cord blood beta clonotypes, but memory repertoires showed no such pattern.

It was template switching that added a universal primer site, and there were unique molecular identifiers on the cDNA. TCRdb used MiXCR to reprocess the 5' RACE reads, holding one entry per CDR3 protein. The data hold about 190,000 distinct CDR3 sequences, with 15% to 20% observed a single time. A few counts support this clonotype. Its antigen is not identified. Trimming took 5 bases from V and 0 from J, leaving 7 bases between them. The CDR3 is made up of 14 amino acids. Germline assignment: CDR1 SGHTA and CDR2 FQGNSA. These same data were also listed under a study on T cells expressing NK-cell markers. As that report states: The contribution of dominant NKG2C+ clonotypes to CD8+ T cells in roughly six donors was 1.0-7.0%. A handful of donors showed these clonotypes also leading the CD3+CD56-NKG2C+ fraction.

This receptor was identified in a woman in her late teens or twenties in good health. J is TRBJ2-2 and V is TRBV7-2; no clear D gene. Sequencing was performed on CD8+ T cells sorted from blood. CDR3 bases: TGTGCCAGCAGCATAACCTCGAACACCGGGGAGCTGTTTTTT. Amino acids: CASSITSNTGELFF.